Listed below are T cell receptor beta chains from one sample, sequenced in a study of metastatic and nonmetastatic thyroid tumors. TCRdb reassembled clones from the PCR reads with MiXCR. The data contain tens of thousands of clones, 16% of them singletons. Material: blood. The receptors were gathered from a female donor with papillary thyroid cancer or a benign thyroid nodule (not recorded which). Some clones in this sample may be carry-over from other donors' samples. Each CDR3 is given with its conserved first and last residue. D genes are given only for firm matches. For some rows the clone size is stated as once, few or many, or as a class when expanded; others skip it.

j_gene,v_gene,d_gene,abundance,CDR3aa,CDR3nt
TRBJ2-1,TRBV28,-,-,CASSTMGRTERSYNEQFF,TGTGCCAGCAGTACAATGGGCCGTACCGAGAGATCCTACAATGAGCAGTTCTTC
TRBJ2-7,TRBV4-3,TRBD2,-,CASSVLAGDAYEQYF,TGCGCCAGCAGCGTCCTAGCGGGAGACGCCTACGAGCAGTACTTC
TRBJ2-7,TRBV12-3/TRBV12-4,-,-,CASTHGSLYEQYF,TGTGCCAGCACGCACGGGTCTCTTTACGAGCAGTACTTC
TRBJ2-7,TRBV24-1,-,medium-sized,CATSDLYPKYEQYF,TGTGCCACCAGTGATTTGTACCCCAAATACGAGCAGTACTTC
TRBJ1-2,TRBV11-2,-,few,CASSAKVGGTSSVYGYTF,TGTGCCAGCAGCGCAAAAGTGGGGGGGACCTCCTCTGTCTATGGCTACACCTTC
TRBJ2-1,TRBV20-1,-,-,CSAREGGYNEQFF,TGCAGTGCTAGAGAAGGAGGCTACAATGAGCAGTTCTTC
TRBJ2-7,TRBV12-5,TRBD1,-,CASVPCRGRTYEQYF,TGTGCTAGTGTCCCCTGTAGGGGGCGAACCTACGAGCAGTACTTC
TRBJ1-1,TRBV2,-,few,CASSFTVGAEAFF,TGTGCCAGCAGTTTCACAGTCGGGGCCGAAGCTTTCTTT
TRBJ2-7,TRBV19,-,many,CASKNQTAYEQYF,TGTGCCAGTAAGAACCAGACAGCCTACGAGCAGTACTTC
TRBJ1-1,TRBV7-3,-,many,CASSRGMNTEAFF,TGTGCCAGCAGTAGGGGGATGAACACTGAAGCTTTCTTT
TRBJ1-1,TRBV12-3/TRBV12-4,-,-,CASSSTENTEAFF,TGTGCCAGCAGTTCGACAGAAAACACTGAAGCTTTCTTT
TRBJ2-1,TRBV27,TRBD2,many,CASSPLAGVAEQFF,TGTGCCAGCAGTCCCCTAGCGGGAGTGGCTGAGCAGTTCTTC
TRBJ2-5,TRBV5-4,-,many,CASSLGYGGAFQETQYF,TGTGCCAGCAGCTTGGGGTACGGCGGGGCCTTCCAAGAGACCCAGTACTTC
TRBJ1-3,TRBV6-1,-,many,CASSPGASSGNTIYF,TGTGCCAGCAGCCCAGGGGCCAGCTCTGGAAACACCATATATTTT
TRBJ2-7,TRBV20-1,TRBD1,many,CSAEQGGEQYF,TGCAGTGCAGAACAGGGGGGCGAGCAGTACTTC
TRBJ2-2,TRBV27,-,medium-sized,CASSLAGLNTGELFF,TGTGCCAGCAGTTTAGCGGGACTGAACACCGGGGAGCTGTTTTTT
TRBJ2-7,TRBV20-1,TRBD2,-,CSARDRSGSLYEQYF,TGCAGTGCTAGAGATAGGAGCGGGAGCCTCTACGAGCAGTACTTC
TRBJ2-7,TRBV12-3/TRBV12-4,-,few,CASWQWYEQYF,TGTGCCAGCTGGCAGTGGTACGAGCAGTACTTC
TRBJ2-7,TRBV3-1,TRBD1,many,CASSRSNRDRSYEQYF,TGTGCCAGCAGCCGGTCGAATCGGGACAGGTCCTACGAGCAGTACTTC
TRBJ1-1,TRBV6-2/TRBV6-3,-,few,CASSYRGFSEAFF,TGTGCCAGCAGTTACCGAGGGTTTTCTGAAGCTTTCTTT
TRBJ1-4,TRBV2,TRBD1,-,CASIGMGTGGFEKLFF,TGTGCCAGCATCGGGATGGGGACAGGGGGATTTGAAAAACTGTTTTTT
TRBJ2-2,TRBV9,-,once,CASSVDYFGSGELFF,TGTGCCAGCAGCGTAGACTACTTCGGTTCCGGGGAGCTGTTTTTT